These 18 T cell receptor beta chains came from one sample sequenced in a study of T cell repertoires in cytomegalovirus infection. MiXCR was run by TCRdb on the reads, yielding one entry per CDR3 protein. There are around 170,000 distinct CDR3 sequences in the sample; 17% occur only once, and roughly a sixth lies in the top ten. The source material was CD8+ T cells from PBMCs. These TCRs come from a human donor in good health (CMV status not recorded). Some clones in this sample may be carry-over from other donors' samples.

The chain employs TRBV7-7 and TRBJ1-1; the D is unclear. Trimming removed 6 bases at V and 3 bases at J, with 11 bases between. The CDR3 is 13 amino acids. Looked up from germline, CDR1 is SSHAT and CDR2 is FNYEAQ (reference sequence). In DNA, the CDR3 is TGTGCCAGCAGTCTGGACCAGGACACTGAAGCTTTCTTT. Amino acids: CASSLDQDTEAFF.

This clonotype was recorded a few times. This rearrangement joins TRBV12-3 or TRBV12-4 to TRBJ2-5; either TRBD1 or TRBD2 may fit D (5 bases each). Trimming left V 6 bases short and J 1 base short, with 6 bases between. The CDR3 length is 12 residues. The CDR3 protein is CASRGTQETQYF. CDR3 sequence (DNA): TGTGCCAGCAGAGGGACCCAAGAGACCCAGTACTTC.

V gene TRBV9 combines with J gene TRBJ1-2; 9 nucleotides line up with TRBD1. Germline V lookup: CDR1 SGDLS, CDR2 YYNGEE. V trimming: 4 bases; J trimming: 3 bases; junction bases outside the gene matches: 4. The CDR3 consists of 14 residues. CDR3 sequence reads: CASSRDRVDYGYTF. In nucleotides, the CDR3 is TGTGCCAGCAGCCGGGACAGGGTAGACTATGGCTACACCTTC. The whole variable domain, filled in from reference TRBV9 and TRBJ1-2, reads DSGVTQTPKHLITATGQRVTLRCSPRSGDLSVYWYQQSLDQGLQFLIQYYNGEERAKGNILERFSAQQFPDLHSELNLSSLELGDSALYFCASSRDRVDYGYTFGSGTRLTVV.

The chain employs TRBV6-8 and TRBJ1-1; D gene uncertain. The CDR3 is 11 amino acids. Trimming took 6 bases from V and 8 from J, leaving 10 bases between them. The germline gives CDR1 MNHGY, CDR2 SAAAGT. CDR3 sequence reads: CASSPGGEAFF. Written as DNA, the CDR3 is TGTGCCAGCAGCCCCGGCGGCGAAGCTTTCTTT.

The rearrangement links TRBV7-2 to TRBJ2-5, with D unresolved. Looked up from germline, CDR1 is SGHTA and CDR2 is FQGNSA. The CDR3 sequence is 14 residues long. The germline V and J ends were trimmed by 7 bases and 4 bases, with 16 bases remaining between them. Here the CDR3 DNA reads TGTGCCAGCACCCCTCGGGCGAGTCTAGAGACCCAGTACTTC. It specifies CASTPRASLETQYF.

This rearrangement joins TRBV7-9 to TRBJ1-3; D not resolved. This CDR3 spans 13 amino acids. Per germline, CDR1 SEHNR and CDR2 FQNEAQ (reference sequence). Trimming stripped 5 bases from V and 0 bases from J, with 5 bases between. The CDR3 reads CASSPPSGNTIYF. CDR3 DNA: TGTGCCAGCAGCCCGCCCTCTGGAAACACCATATATTTT.

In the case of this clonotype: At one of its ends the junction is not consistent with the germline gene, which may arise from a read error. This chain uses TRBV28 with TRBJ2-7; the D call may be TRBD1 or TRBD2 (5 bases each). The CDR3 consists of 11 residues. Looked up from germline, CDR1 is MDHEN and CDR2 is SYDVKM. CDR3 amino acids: CASSLGGAFNF. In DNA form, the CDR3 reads TGTGCCAGCAGTTTAGGGGGAGCCTTTAACTTC.

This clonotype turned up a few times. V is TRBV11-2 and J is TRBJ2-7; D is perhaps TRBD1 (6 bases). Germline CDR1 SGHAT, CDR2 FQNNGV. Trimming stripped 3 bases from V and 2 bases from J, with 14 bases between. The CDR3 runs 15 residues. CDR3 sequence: CASSLGRRGTYEQYF. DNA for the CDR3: TGTGCCAGCAGCTTGGGCAGAAGGGGGACCTACGAGCAGTACTTC.

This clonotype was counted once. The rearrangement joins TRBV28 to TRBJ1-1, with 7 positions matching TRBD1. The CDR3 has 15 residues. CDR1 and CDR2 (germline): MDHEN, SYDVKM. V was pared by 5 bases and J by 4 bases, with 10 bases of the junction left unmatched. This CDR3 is CASSPNPQGTTEAFF. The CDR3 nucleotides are TGTGCCAGCAGTCCGAATCCACAGGGGACCACTGAAGCTTTCTTT.

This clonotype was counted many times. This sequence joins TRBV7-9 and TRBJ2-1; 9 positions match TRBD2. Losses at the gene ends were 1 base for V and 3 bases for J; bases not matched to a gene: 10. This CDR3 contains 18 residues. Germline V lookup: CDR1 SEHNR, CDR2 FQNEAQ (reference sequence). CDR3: CASSLVAGGLASYNEQFF. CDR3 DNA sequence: TGTGCCAGCAGCTTAGTCGCCGGAGGACTAGCGAGCTACAATGAGCAGTTCTTC.

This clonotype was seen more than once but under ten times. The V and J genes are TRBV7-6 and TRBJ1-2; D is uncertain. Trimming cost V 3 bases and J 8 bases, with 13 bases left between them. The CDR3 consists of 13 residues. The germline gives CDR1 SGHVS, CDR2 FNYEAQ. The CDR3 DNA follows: TGTGCCAGCAGCTTTTCGCCGCAGAAAGGCTACACCTTC. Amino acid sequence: CASSFSPQKGYTF.

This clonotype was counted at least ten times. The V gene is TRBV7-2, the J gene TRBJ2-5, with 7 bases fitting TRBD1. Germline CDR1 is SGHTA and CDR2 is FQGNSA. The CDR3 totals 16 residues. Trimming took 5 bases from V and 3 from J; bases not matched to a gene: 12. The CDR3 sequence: CASSPPDRASKETQYF. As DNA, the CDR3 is TGTGCCAGCAGCCCCCCCGACAGGGCATCGAAAGAGACCCAGTACTTC. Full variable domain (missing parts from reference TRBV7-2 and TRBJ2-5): GAGVSQSPSNKVTEKGKDVELRCDPISGHTALYWYRQSLGQGLEFLIYFQGNSAPDKSGLPSDRFSAERTGGSVSTLTIQRTQQEDSAVYLCASSPPDRASKETQYFGPGTRLLVL.

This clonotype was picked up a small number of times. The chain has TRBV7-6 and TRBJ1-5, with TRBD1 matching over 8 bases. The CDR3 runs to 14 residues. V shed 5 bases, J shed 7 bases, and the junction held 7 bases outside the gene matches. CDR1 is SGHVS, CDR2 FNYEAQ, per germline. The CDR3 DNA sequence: TGTGCCAGCAGCCCGAGGACAGGGCAACAGCCCCAGCATTTT. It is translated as CASSPRTGQQPQHF.

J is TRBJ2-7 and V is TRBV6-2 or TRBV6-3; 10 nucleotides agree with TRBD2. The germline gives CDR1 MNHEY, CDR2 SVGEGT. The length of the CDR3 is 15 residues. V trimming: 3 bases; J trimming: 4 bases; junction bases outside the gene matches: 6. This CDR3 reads CASSYLGLAEYEQYF. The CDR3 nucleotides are TGTGCCAGCAGTTATCTCGGACTAGCGGAGTACGAGCAGTACTTC.

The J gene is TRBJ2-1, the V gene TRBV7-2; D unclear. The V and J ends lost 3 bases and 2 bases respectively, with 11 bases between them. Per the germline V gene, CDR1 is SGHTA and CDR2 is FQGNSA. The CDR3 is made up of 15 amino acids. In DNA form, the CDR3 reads TGTGCCAGCAGCTTGGGGAACCCCGCCTACAATGAGCAGTTCTTC. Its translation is CASSLGNPAYNEQFF.

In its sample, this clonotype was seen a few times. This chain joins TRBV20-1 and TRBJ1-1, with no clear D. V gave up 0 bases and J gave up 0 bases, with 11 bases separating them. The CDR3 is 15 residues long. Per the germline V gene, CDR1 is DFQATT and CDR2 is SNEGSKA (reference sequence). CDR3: CSARDYLGMNTEAFF. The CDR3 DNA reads TGCAGTGCTAGAGATTATTTAGGTATGAACACTGAAGCTTTCTTT.

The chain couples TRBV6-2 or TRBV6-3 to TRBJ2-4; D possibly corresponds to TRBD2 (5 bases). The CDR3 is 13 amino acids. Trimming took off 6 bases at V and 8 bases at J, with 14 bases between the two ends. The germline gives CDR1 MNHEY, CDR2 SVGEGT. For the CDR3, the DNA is TGTGCCAGCAGCCCGACTAAGCGCGACATTCAGTACTTC. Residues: CASSPTKRDIQYF.

The CDR3 nucleotides read TGTGCCAGCACCGAGACCCTCTCTGGGGCCAACGTCCTGACTTTC. It codes for CASTETLSGANVLTF. The V gene is TRBV6-2 or TRBV6-3, the J gene TRBJ2-6; no clear D. CDR1 MNHEY and CDR2 SVGEGT come from the germline V gene. V dropped 7 bases and J dropped 0 bases, with 10 bases sitting between them. This CDR3 has 15 residues.